These T cell receptor beta chains were read from a single sample in a study of blood T cell repertoires in COVID-19. TCRdb keeps only in-frame clones here, not all; method: immunoSEQ multiplex PCR. The table lists 250,000 to 350,000 clones, around 90% of them singletons. The sequenced sample consisted of peripheral blood. The receptor source for this set is a woman aged 25 to 39 with COVID-19, enrolled during active disease. CDR3s include the opening cysteine and the closing phenylalanine or tryptophan. D genes are given only for firm matches. Not all rows give a size; the values are once, few, many and, for expanded clones, a class.

>-|15|TRBJ1-1|TRBV4-1|-
CASSLRLNSNTEAFF
TGCGCCAGCAGCCTCCGACTCAATTCGAACACTGAAGCTTTCTTT
>TRBD2|14|TRBJ2-7|TRBV19|-
CASSTGLAGYEQYF
TGTGCCAGTAGTACCGGACTAGCGGGGTACGAGCAGTACTTC
>-|14|TRBJ2-7|TRBV14|-
CASSRLDIPYEQYF
TGTGCCAGCAGCCGATTGGACATTCCCTACGAGCAGTACTTC
>-|15|TRBJ1-5|TRBV24-1|-
CATSDSSPFDQPQHF
TGTGCCACCAGTGATTCCTCCCCTTTTGATCAGCCCCAGCATTTT
>-|15|TRBJ1-2|TRBV5-6|-
CASSLEPGAIYGYTF
TGTGCCAGCAGCTTGGAACCAGGGGCGATCTATGGCTACACCTTC
>TRBD2|16|TRBJ2-1|TRBV7-9|-
CASSSRLAGAPREQFF
TGTGCCAGCAGCAGCCGACTAGCGGGGGCCCCGAGGGAGCAGTTCTTC
>TRBD1|14|TRBJ2-7|TRBV30|-
CAWTQGDTNYEQYF
TGTGCCTGGACCCAGGGGGACACTAACTACGAGCAGTACTTC
>TRBD1|13|TRBJ1-2|TRBV7-3|once
CASSPDRAIGYTF
TGTGCCAGCAGTCCCGACAGGGCGATTGGCTACACCTTC
>-|14|TRBJ1-5|TRBV30|-
CAWTTPRGNQPQHF
TGTGCCTGGACCACTCCCCGGGGGAATCAGCCCCAGCATTTT
>-|12|TRBJ1-4|TRBV30|-
CAWSPLSEKLFF
TGTGCCTGGAGTCCCCTATCTGAAAAACTGTTTTTT
>TRBD1|15|TRBJ1-2|TRBV28|once
CASRSRDRAFDGYTF
TGTGCCAGCAGGTCCCGGGACAGGGCCTTTGATGGCTACACCTTC
>-|14|TRBJ1-6|TRBV6-2/TRBV6-3|-
CASSYRGPNSPLHF
TGTGCCAGCAGTTACAGGGGCCCGAATTCACCCCTCCACTTT
>TRBD2|20|TRBJ2-6|TRBV28|-
CASTSPGLATFSSGANVLTF
TGTGCCAGCACCTCCCCGGGACTAGCCACCTTCAGCTCTGGGGCCAACGTCCTGACTTTC
>-|12|TRBJ1-2|TRBV2|-
CASKGANYGYTF
TGTGCCAGCAAGGGGGCTAACTATGGCTACACCTTC
>-|13|TRBJ1-1|TRBV24-1|once
CATSDPTGTEAFF
TGTGCCACCAGTGATCCGACAGGCACTGAAGCTTTCTTT
>TRBD2|16|TRBJ2-1|TRBV6-5|-
CASSSLAGVAINEQFF
TGTGCCAGCAGTTCCCTAGCGGGAGTGGCAATTAATGAGCAGTTCTTC
>-|16|TRBJ2-6|TRBV27|-
CASSFGGTSGANVLTF
TGTGCCAGCAGTTTCGGAGGGACCTCTGGGGCCAACGTCCTGACTTTC
>TRBD2|15|TRBJ2-3|TRBV15|once
CATSRDFSGARAQNF
TGTGCCACCAGCAGAGATTTTAGCGGGGCCAGGGCCCAGAATTTT
>-|15|TRBJ1-1|TRBV4-3|-
CASSQEIGGNTEAFF
TGCGCCAGCAGCCAAGAAATAGGGGGAAACACTGAAGCTTTCTTT
>TRBD2|15|TRBJ2-7|TRBV6-5|-
CASRGLAGVSYEQYF
TGTGCCAGCAGAGGACTAGCGGGAGTGTCCTACGAGCAGTACTTC
>-|13|TRBJ1-2|TRBV19|few
CATGGFGEGGYTF
TGTGCCACCGGAGGTTTTGGGGAAGGTGGCTACACCTTC
>-|13|TRBJ2-3|TRBV4-1|once
CASSQDRSDTQYF
TGCGCCAGCAGCCAAGATCGGTCAGATACGCAGTATTTT
>-|15|TRBJ1-2|TRBV19|-
CASSIVGGAGYGYTF
TGTGCCAGTAGTATTGTAGGAGGGGCCGGCTATGGCTACACCTTC
>TRBD1|15|TRBJ2-3|TRBV18|-
CASSPRTGQTDTQYF
TGTGCCAGCTCACCGCGGACAGGGCAGACAGATACGCAGTATTTT
>-|16|TRBJ1-3|TRBV21-1|few
CASSSQGDTSGNTIYF
TGTGCCAGCAGCTCCCAAGGGGACACCTCTGGAAACACCATATATTTT
>TRBD1|14|TRBJ2-7|TRBV27|-
CASSRGQGRGEQYF
TGTGCCAGCAGTCGGGGACAGGGTAGGGGCGAGCAGTACTTC
>TRBD1|15|TRBJ2-7|TRBV7-2|-
CASSLMDRVVYEQYF
TGTGCCAGCAGCTTAATGGACAGGGTCGTCTACGAGCAGTACTTC
>TRBD1|14|TRBJ1-5|TRBV11-2|-
CASSPGQGSQPQHF
TGTGCCAGCAGCCCCGGACAGGGAAGTCAGCCCCAGCATTTT
>TRBD2|15|TRBJ2-3|TRBV10-3|once
CAISQTSGRTDTQYF
TGTGCCATCAGTCAGACTAGCGGGAGGACAGATACGCAGTATTTT
>-|14|TRBJ2-7|TRBV28|-
CASRGQPPSYEQYF
TGTGCCAGCCGAGGACAGCCTCCCTCCTACGAGCAGTACTTC
>TRBD2|17|TRBJ2-7|TRBV10-3|-
CAISESRGGRSPPEQYF
TGTGCCATCAGTGAGTCGAGAGGCGGGAGGTCCCCCCCCGAGCAGTACTTC
>-|14|TRBJ1-2|TRBV28|-
CASSLSGVNYGYTF
TGTGCCAGCAGTTTATCCGGGGTAAACTATGGCTACACCTTC
>-|14|TRBJ2-3|TRBV7-9|-
CASSLRRVADTQYF
TGTGCCAGCAGCTTAAGGAGGGTGGCAGATACGCAGTATTTT
>-|16|TRBJ2-1|TRBV7-9|-
CASSLSERDFYNEQFF
TGTGCCAGCTCCTTATCCGAGAGGGATTTCTACAATGAGCAGTTCTTC
>-|13|TRBJ1-2|TRBV25-1|-
CASKEGALGGYTF
TGTGCCAGCAAGGAAGGGGCCCTCGGTGGCTACACCTTC
>TRBD1|16|TRBJ1-4|TRBV14|-
CASSQLQGGTNEKLFF
TGTGCCAGCAGCCAGCTCCAGGGGGGAACTAATGAAAAACTGTTTTTT
>-|14|TRBJ1-2|TRBV4-1|-
CASSGRDNHYGYTF
TGCGCCAGCAGCGGCCGGGACAACCACTATGGCTACACCTTC
>-|14|TRBJ2-7|TRBV3-1/TRBV3-2|-
CASSHDTNSYEQYF
TGTGCCAGCAGCCATGACACAAACTCCTACGAGCAGTACTTC
>-|15|TRBJ2-2|TRBV6-5|-
CASSYSRPNTGELFF
TGTGCCAGCAGTTACTCGCGCCCGAACACCGGGGAGCTGTTTTTT
>-|13|TRBJ1-2|TRBV7-2|-
CASSPRPGDGYTF
TGTGCCAGCAGCCCAAGGCCAGGGGATGGCTACACCTTC
>-|14|TRBJ1-5|TRBV2|-
CASSDYSRGEPQHF
TGTGCCAGCAGTGACTACAGCCGGGGGGAGCCCCAGCATTTT